The 25 T cell receptor beta chains given below trace back to one sample, sequenced in a study of OX40 agonist ivuxolimab in advanced cancers. The protocol was immunoSEQ multiplex PCR, while the TCRdb copy is restricted to in-frame clones and leaves out a portion. The sample shows about 55,000 clones, about 88% of them seen only once. This sample comprised CD4+ or CD8+ T cells sorted from blood, obtained in a trial of the OX40 agonist ivuxolimab. The receptors here all came from an adult with an advanced solid tumor such as melanoma, head and neck, liver or kidney cancer.

This rearrangement joins TRBV6-6 to TRBJ1-2, with D tentatively TRBD1 (6 bases). The CDR3 sequence is 14 residues long. CDR1 and CDR2 from the germline V gene are MNHNY and SVGAGI (reference sequence). With 5 bases removed from V and 4 bases from J, the gap between germline ends came to 14 bases. For the CDR3, the DNA is TGTGCCAGCAGTCCCGGGACATCAAGCTATGGCTACACCTTC. Its translation is CASSPGTSSYGYTF.

The chain couples TRBV5-1 to TRBJ2-3; 12 bases match TRBD2. Germline V gene lookup returns CDR1 SGHRS and CDR2 YFSETQ. Germline trimming cut 2 bases from V and 2 bases from J; bases unmatched to any gene: 3. CDR3 length: 16 residues. CDR3 sequence: CASSFGLAGPTDTQYF. In nucleotides, the CDR3 is TGCGCCAGCAGCTTCGGACTAGCGGGACCCACAGATACGCAGTATTTT.

This chain links TRBV30 with TRBJ1-3, with D possibly being TRBD1 (6 bases). This CDR3 contains 14 residues. V was pared by 2 bases and J by 3 bases, with 11 bases between. The V gene's germline CDR1 is GTSNPN and CDR2 SVGIG (reference sequence). The CDR3 is CAWSQGGFGNTIYF. DNA for the CDR3: TGTGCCTGGAGTCAAGGGGGATTTGGAAACACCATATATTTT.

This clone came up once. The chain recombines TRBV6-1 with TRBJ2-4; the match to TRBD2 covers 11 bases. From germline, CDR1 is MNHNS and CDR2 SASEGT. CDR3 length: 19 residues. Trimming cost V 2 bases and J 1 base; bases outside gene matches: 10. CDR3 coding DNA: TGTGCCAGCAGTGAACAGGGGCTCCTAGCGGGAGGCGCCAAAAACATTCAGTACTTC. Its protein product is CASSEQGLLAGGAKNIQYF.

The V call is TRBV19, the J call TRBJ1-1, with D perhaps matching TRBD1 (5 bases). The CDR3 has 15 amino acids. V lost 3 bases, J lost 2 bases, and 13 bases lay in between. From germline, CDR1 is LNHDA and CDR2 SQIVND (reference sequence). The CDR3 nucleotides read TGTGCCAGTAGTATTGGAGCAGGGTCCAACACTGAAGCTTTCTTT. Translating it yields CASSIGAGSNTEAFF.

The J gene is TRBJ1-5, the V gene TRBV10-3; D is ambiguous. The CDR3 loop spans 17 amino acids. With 2 bases removed from V and 2 bases from J, the gap between germline ends came to 16 bases. CDR1 is ENHRY and CDR2 is SYGVKD in the germline V gene. The CDR3 reads CAISENPFRLGNQPQHF. CDR3 sequence (DNA): TGTGCCATCAGTGAGAACCCGTTCAGGCTGGGCAATCAGCCCCAGCATTTT.

The genes are TRBV6-6 and TRBJ1-1; D ambiguous. The CDR3 extends over 16 amino acids. V shed 2 bases and J shed 0 bases, with 13 bases lying between them. Germline V gene lookup returns CDR1 MNHNY and CDR2 SVGAGI (reference sequence). As DNA, the CDR3 is TGTGCCAGCAGTTACATCCTAACACCTTTGAACACTGAAGCTTTCTTT. It translates to CASSYILTPLNTEAFF.

The chain combines TRBV9 with TRBJ2-3, with D maybe TRBD1 (5 bases). With 4 bases removed from V and 4 bases from J, the gap between germline ends came to 10 bases. CDR3 length equals 13 residues. Looked up from germline, CDR1 is SGDLS and CDR2 is YYNGEE. The CDR3 loop reads CASSSTGSDTQYF. CDR3 coding DNA: TGTGCCAGCAGCTCCACAGGATCAGATACGCAGTATTTT. Using reference TRBV9 and TRBJ2-3 for the parts outside the CDR3, the full variable domain is DSGVTQTPKHLITATGQRVTLRCSPRSGDLSVYWYQQSLDQGLQFLIQYYNGEERAKGNILERFSAQQFPDLHSELNLSSLELGDSALYFCASSSTGSDTQYFGPGTRLTVL.

This rearrangement joins TRBV5-6 to TRBJ2-5; 10 bases align to TRBD2. Germline V gene data show CDR1 as SGHDT and CDR2 as YYEEEE. The V and J ends lost 4 bases and 2 bases, in that order; junction bases with no gene match: 5. CDR3 size: 15 residues. The CDR3 is CASSKGLAQQETQYF. CDR3 nucleotide sequence: TGTGCCAGCAGCAAGGGACTAGCGCAACAAGAGACCCAGTACTTC.

The J gene is TRBJ2-5, the V gene TRBV5-4, with TRBD2 as a possible D gene (5 bases). Germline values: CDR1 SGHNT, CDR2 YYREEE (reference sequence). Trimming stripped 7 bases from V and 0 bases from J, with 19 bases between. This CDR3 comprises 16 residues. CDR3 loop: CASAPAGWRNQETQYF. The CDR3 DNA follows: TGTGCCAGCGCCCCGGCGGGCTGGCGGAACCAAGAGACCCAGTACTTC.

This clone has a single count. The chain couples TRBV2 to TRBJ2-5, with D perhaps TRBD1 or TRBD2 (5 bases each). The V gene lost 8 bases and the J gene lost 5 bases, with 18 bases spanning the gap. This CDR3 has 14 amino acids. CDR1 SNHLY and CDR2 FYNNEI come from the germline V gene. CDR3 DNA: TGTGCCAGCTCGGGACGGCCGCTGATTGAGACCCAGTACTTC. Its translation: CASSGRPLIETQYF.

V and J are TRBV30 and TRBJ1-3; 7 nucleotides align to TRBD1. CDR3 size: 14 residues. Germline trimming cut 7 bases from V and 0 bases from J; bases unmatched to any gene: 6. Germline V gives CDR1 GTSNPN, CDR2 SVGIG (reference sequence). The CDR3 sequence: CAFTTGSSGNTIYF. The DNA of the CDR3 is TGTGCCTTTACGACAGGGAGCTCTGGAAACACCATATATTTT.

V and J are TRBV20-1 and TRBJ1-1; D gene ambiguous. The germline V gene encodes CDR1 DFQATT and CDR2 SNEGSKA (reference sequence). The CDR3 length is 11 residues. The V gene lost 4 bases and the J gene lost 6 bases, with 9 bases spanning the gap. CDR3 region: CSAKDPPEAFF. The CDR3 DNA follows: TGCAGTGCTAAGGACCCGCCTGAAGCTTTCTTT.

The J gene is TRBJ2-1, the V gene TRBV10-2; 8 bases match TRBD2. The CDR3 runs 13 residues. The V and J ends lost 7 bases and 2 bases, in that order; junction bases with no gene match: 1. Germline loops: CDR1 WSHSY, CDR2 SAAADI. The CDR3 is CASTGLAYNEQFF. The CDR3 coding sequence is TGCGCCAGCACGGGACTAGCCTACAATGAGCAGTTCTTC.

The V gene is TRBV27, the J gene TRBJ2-3, with a tentative D call TRBD2 (7 bases). The germline V gene has CDR1 MNHEY and CDR2 SMNVEV (reference sequence). The CDR3 has 15 amino acids. Trimming stripped 4 bases from V and 2 bases from J, with 13 bases between. The CDR3 protein is CASSSAGAFTDTQYF. CDR3 DNA sequence: TGTGCCAGCAGTTCGGCGGGGGCCTTCACAGATACGCAGTATTTT.

CDR3: CASSKARQPPSVTQYF. In DNA, the CDR3 is TGTGCCAGCAGCAAAGCCCGACAGCCCCCGTCGGTTACGCAGTATTTT. The V call is TRBV21-1, the J call TRBJ2-3; whether TRBD1, the table's D call, matches the DNA was not checked. TRBV21-1 is recorded as a pseudogene. This CDR3 has 16 residues.

V and J are TRBV5-1 and TRBJ2-1; 14 nucleotides align to TRBD2. Germline V gene sequence: CDR1 SGHRS, CDR2 YFSETQ. The CDR3 spans 16 residues. V lost 4 bases to trimming and J lost 4 bases; unmatched junction nucleotides: 4. The CDR3 DNA is TGCGCCAGCAGCGGGAGACTAGCGGGAGGGTACAATGAGCAGTTCTTC. Its protein is CASSGRLAGGYNEQFF.

V gene TRBV28 combines with J gene TRBJ1-5; D is ambiguous. V was shortened by 5 bases and J by 1 base, with 12 bases between the two germline ends. There are 15 residues in the CDR3. Germline V gene sequence: CDR1 MDHEN, CDR2 SYDVKM. The CDR3 protein is CASSTPPTSNQPQHF. In DNA, the CDR3 is TGTGCCAGCAGTACCCCTCCGACAAGCAATCAGCCCCAGCATTTT. Based on the CDR3 plus reference TRBV28 and TRBJ1-5, the full variable domain is DVKVTQSSRYLVKRTGEKVFLECVQDMDHENMFWYRQDPGLGLRLIYFSYDVKMKEKGDIPEGYSVSREKKERFSLILESASTNQTSMYLCASSTPPTSNQPQHFGDGTRLSIL.

This clone was seen a single time. The chain is built from TRBV30 and TRBJ1-5, with 9 bases aligning to TRBD1. The V gene end was trimmed by 4 bases and the J gene end by 6 bases; junction bases not matched to a gene: 7. Germline-derived CDR1 and CDR2 are GTSNPN and SVGIG (reference sequence). The CDR3 length is 14 residues. The CDR3 DNA is TGTGCCTGGAAGGGGACAGGGCAGGGTCAGCCCCAGCATTTT. This sequence encodes CAWKGTGQGQPQHF.

The rearrangement uses TRBV28 and TRBJ2-3; 9 bases are a match to TRBD1. This CDR3 spans 14 amino acids. J gave up 4 bases and V 5 bases, and 4 bases lay outside the gene matches. Looked up from germline, CDR1 is MDHEN and CDR2 is SYDVKM. The CDR3 is CASSTGQGSDTQYF. CDR3 DNA sequence: TGTGCCAGCAGTACGGGACAGGGATCAGATACGCAGTATTTT.

The genes are TRBV19 and TRBJ2-7; D is possibly TRBD1 (5 bases). This CDR3 comprises 13 residues. The germline CDR1 and CDR2 sequences are LNHDA and SQIVND (reference sequence). V lost 6 bases to trimming and J lost 6 bases, with 15 bases between them. CDR3 in DNA: TGTGCCAGTAGAGGAAGGGGTACTGCCGAGCAGTACTTC. The encoded protein is CASRGRGTAEQYF.

This clone was counted a single time. V is TRBV6-5 and J is TRBJ2-5; D call uncertain. Looked up from germline, CDR1 is MNHEY and CDR2 is SVGAGI. Trimming took off 2 bases at V and 6 bases at J, with 4 bases between the two ends. CDR3 length: 11 amino acids. CDR3 nucleotides: TGTGCCAGCAGTTACCTTAAGACCCAGTACTTC. This sequence encodes CASSYLKTQYF.

The chain carries TRBV6-1 and TRBJ2-7; 7 nucleotides align to TRBD2. In germline, CDR1 is MNHNS, CDR2 SASEGT. After removal of 4 bases from V and 0 bases from J, the junction contained 6 bases not matched to a gene. This CDR3 region has 15 residues. CDR3 region: CASSGTRRSSYEQYF. CDR3 DNA: TGTGCCAGCAGTGGGACTAGGAGGAGCTCCTACGAGCAGTACTTC.

V is TRBV6-6 and J is TRBJ2-1; D is perhaps TRBD1 or TRBD2 (6 bases each). The V gene lost 7 bases and the J gene lost 7 bases, with 20 bases spanning the gap. This CDR3 region has 15 residues. Germline CDR1 and CDR2: MNHNY and SVGAGI (reference sequence). The CDR3 is CASTKRGDRLNEQFF. The CDR3 DNA sequence: TGTGCCAGCACTAAAAGGGGGGATCGATTAAATGAGCAGTTCTTC.

V gene TRBV4-2 combines with J gene TRBJ2-5, with 8 bases that match TRBD2. This CDR3 contains 13 residues. Germline CDR1 and CDR2: LGHNA and YNFKEQ. Trimming removed 1 base from V and 9 bases from J; junction bases left unmatched: 4. The CDR3 loop reads CASSQGAGGPQYF. DNA of the CDR3: TGTGCCAGCAGCCAAGGGGCGGGGGGACCCCAGTACTTC.